This TCR beta chain emerged from a study of T cell responses to AZD1222 COVID-19 vaccine. Findings and caveats of the study: There were repertoire samples only from the period after the peak T cell response.

Sequencing used immunoSEQ multiplex PCR; TCRdb keeps in-frame clones, though not all of them. The sample includes 90,000 to 130,000 clones, 85% to 95% of them seen just once. Trimming removed 1 base at V and 9 bases at J, with 10 bases between. Looked up from germline, CDR1 is SEHNR and CDR2 is FQNEAQ (reference sequence). There are 13 residues in the CDR3. In regard to this clone: Its cognate antigen is unknown.

The chain recombines TRBV7-9 with TRBJ2-1, with D uncertain. The specimen comprised peripheral blood, sampled 28 days after the second AZD1222 dose. This sequence originates from an adult who received the AZD1222 COVID-19 vaccine. As DNA, the CDR3 is TGTGCCAGCAGCTTAGGGGGTACGGGTGAGCAGTTCTTC. This gives the protein CASSLGGTGEQFF.